The 23 T cell receptor beta chains reported below all come from one sample, sequenced in a study of shared clonotypes between healthy human individuals. The naive CD8 population came from CD45RO-negative cells selected for CCR7, without terminally differentiated effector memory CD45RA+ cells. Profiling relied on immunoSEQ multiplex PCR, and the TCRdb table lists in-frame clones only, not all of them. The sample consists of about 590,000 clones, just under 97% of them appearing once. Sequencing was carried out using naive CD8+ T cells sorted from blood. Receptors originate from a woman aged 30 to 39 in good health.

The sample holds one count of this clone. The chain uses TRBV7-2 and TRBJ1-1, with D hard to call. Trimming removed 2 bases from V and 1 base from J, with 8 bases in between. This CDR3 contains 14 residues. Per the germline V gene, CDR1 is SGHTA and CDR2 is FQGNSA. DNA of the CDR3: TGTGCCAGCAGCTTAAGAGGACGGAACACTGAAGCTTTCTTT. Its translation: CASSLRGRNTEAFF.

Note on this clone: Other DNA sequences from this sample encode an identical CDR3 as well. The rearrangement links TRBV4-1 to TRBJ2-7; D remains ambiguous. Trimming took 0 bases from V and 0 from J, leaving 9 bases between them. CDR1 is MGHRA and CDR2 is YSYEKL in the germline V gene. The CDR3 has 15 amino acids. The CDR3 region has the DNA TGCGCCAGCAGCCAAGATCGGACGGGCTCCTACGAGCAGTACTTC. This codes for CASSQDRTGSYEQYF.

This chain uses TRBV28 with TRBJ1-1, with D perhaps matching TRBD1 (5 bases). Trimming removed 2 bases from V and 7 bases from J, with 17 bases in between. Looked up from germline, CDR1 is MDHEN and CDR2 is SYDVKM. The CDR3 sequence is 15 residues long. The CDR3 DNA reads TGTGCCAGCAGTTTAGGAGTTGGGGCGGCCCATGAAGCTTTCTTT. It translates to CASSLGVGAAHEAFF.

The chain uses TRBV27 and TRBJ2-5; 12 bases agree with TRBD1. After removal of 10 bases from V and 11 bases from J, the junction contained 14 bases not matched to a gene. CDR3 length: 14 residues. Germline V CDR1 and CDR2: MNHEY, SMNVEV (reference sequence). The CDR3 is CATLGRDRGREQYF. The CDR3 DNA is TGTGCCACCCTAGGGAGGGACAGGGGGCGAGAGCAGTACTTC.

The chain joins TRBV9 to TRBJ1-2; D possibly corresponds to TRBD1 (6 bases). Germline CDR1 reads SGDLS; CDR2 reads YYNGEE. This CDR3 comprises 14 residues. Trimming removed 3 bases at V and 8 bases at J, with 17 bases between. The CDR3 here is CASSGLDRGAGYTF. The CDR3 bases are TGTGCCAGCAGCGGCCTGGACAGAGGTGCAGGCTACACCTTC.

The chain recombines TRBV28 with TRBJ1-5; a weak D match, TRBD1 (5 bases). V lost 7 bases and J lost 6, with 19 bases in between. CDR1 and CDR2 (germline): MDHEN, SYDVKM. CDR3 length: 15 amino acids. CDR3 sequence: CASTREVGGGQPQHF. The CDR3 DNA is TGTGCCAGCACCAGGGAGGTCGGTGGGGGTCAGCCCCAGCATTTT.

This rearrangement joins TRBV19 to TRBJ1-1, with D tentatively TRBD1 (5 bases). Germline CDR1 and CDR2: LNHDA and SQIVND (reference sequence). The CDR3 is 12 amino acids. V dropped 11 bases and J dropped 11 bases, with 21 bases sitting between them. CDR3 in DNA: TGTGCCTCTTCCCCCGACCCCGGGGCTGCTTTCTTT. As protein: CASSPDPGAAFF.

V is TRBV27 and J is TRBJ2-7; D might be TRBD1 (5 bases). CDR1 is MNHEY and CDR2 is SMNVEV in the germline V gene (reference sequence). The CDR3 spans 14 residues. V lost 1 base and J 0 bases, leaving 7 bases between the germline ends. In DNA, the CDR3 is TGTGCCAGCAGTTTATACGACAGCTCCTACGAGCAGTACTTC. As protein: CASSLYDSSYEQYF.

The chain has TRBV2 and TRBJ1-1, with a tentative D call TRBD1 (6 bases). The CDR3 loop spans 15 amino acids. V was cut by 8 bases and J by 1 base, with 17 bases left in between. The V gene's germline CDR1 is SNHLY and CDR2 FYNNEI. The CDR3, as DNA: TGTGCCAGCCCTCCCCCCCTCAGGGGGAACACTGAAGCTTTCTTT. It is translated as CASPPPLRGNTEAFF.

This chain links TRBV6-5 with TRBJ2-7; D possibly corresponds to TRBD2 (6 bases). V lost 0 bases, J lost 2 bases, and 14 bases lay in between. Germline CDR1 is MNHEY and CDR2 is SVGAGI. The CDR3 loop spans 16 amino acids. CDR3 DNA: TGTGCCAGCAGTTACTCGATGGGCGGGATCACCTACGAGCAGTACTTC. It translates to CASSYSMGGITYEQYF.

The V gene is TRBV7-3, the J gene TRBJ2-1, with 8 bases that match TRBD2. The germline CDR1 and CDR2 sequences are SGHTA and FQGTGA. The ends lost 5 bases at V and 10 bases at J; junction bases unmatched: 13. The CDR3 consists of 15 residues. The CDR3 protein is CASSPGAGVYGEQFF. CDR3 in DNA: TGTGCCAGCAGCCCAGGAGCGGGAGTCTACGGGGAGCAGTTCTTC.

The chain employs TRBV19 and TRBJ2-5; 7 positions agree with TRBD1. Matching the DNA end better, TRBJ2-7 makes the J call doubtful. Germline CDR1 and CDR2: LNHDA and SQIVND (reference sequence). This CDR3 has 14 amino acids. Here the CDR3 DNA reads TGTGCCAGTAGTATAGCAGGGGGTCGATACGAGCAGTACTTC. Its protein is CASSIAGGRYEQYF.

Only one count was recorded for this clone. The chain joins TRBV28 to TRBJ2-7; D may correspond to TRBD1 or TRBD2 (6 bases each). V lost 2 bases to trimming and J lost 6 bases, with 11 bases between them. The CDR3 covers 13 residues. Germline values: CDR1 MDHEN, CDR2 SYDVKM. CDR3 amino acids: CASSLRGDLEQYF. The CDR3 DNA is TGTGCCAGCAGTTTAAGGGGGGACCTCGAGCAGTACTTC.

V and J are TRBV11-2 and TRBJ2-3; 9 nucleotides agree with TRBD2. Unmatched junction bases numbered 8, after V lost 2 bases and J lost 2 bases. The CDR3 loop spans 17 amino acids. CDR1 is SGHAT and CDR2 is FQNNGV in the germline V gene. The CDR3 loop reads CASSLRVSGRDTDTQYF. Written as DNA, the CDR3 is TGTGCCAGCAGCTTACGGGTTAGCGGGAGAGACACAGATACGCAGTATTTT.

The V gene is TRBV29-1, the J gene TRBJ1-2; D is ambiguous. Per the germline V gene, CDR1 is SQVTM and CDR2 is ANQGSEA. V was trimmed by 3 bases and J by 8 bases, leaving 16 bases between them. This CDR3 has 13 amino acids. The CDR3 nucleotides read TGCAGCGTTGACGGGTCAGGTGATGGGGGCTACACCTTC. Residues: CSVDGSGDGGYTF. Based on the CDR3 plus reference TRBV29-1 and TRBJ1-2, the full variable domain is SAVISQKPSRDICQRGTSLTIQCQVDSQVTMMFWYRQQPGQSLTLIATANQGSEATYESGFVIDKFPISRPNLTFSTLTVSNMSPEDSSIYLCSVDGSGDGGYTFGSGTRLTVV.

The V gene is TRBV9, the J gene TRBJ2-3, with 11 bases lining up with TRBD2. Germline V gene sequence: CDR1 SGDLS, CDR2 YYNGEE. V lost 3 bases and J lost 3; bases outside the gene matches: 0. The CDR3 is made up of 14 amino acids. This CDR3 is CASSASGRTDTQYF. Here the CDR3 DNA reads TGTGCCAGCAGCGCTAGCGGGAGGACAGATACGCAGTATTTT. Variable domain in full (rest from reference TRBV9 and TRBJ2-3): DSGVTQTPKHLITATGQRVTLRCSPRSGDLSVYWYQQSLDQGLQFLIQYYNGEERAKGNILERFSAQQFPDLHSELNLSSLELGDSALYFCASSASGRTDTQYFGPGTRLTVL.

The chain joins TRBV27 to TRBJ1-5, with TRBD1 identical over 7 bases. Losses at the gene ends were 3 bases for V and 2 bases for J; bases not matched to a gene: 4. The CDR3 has 15 residues. Germline values: CDR1 MNHEY, CDR2 SMNVEV (reference sequence). CDR3 coding DNA: TGTGCCAGCAGTTTTGTGGGGACAGGCAATCAGCCCCAGCATTTT. It specifies CASSFVGTGNQPQHF.

The rearrangement joins TRBV27 to TRBJ2-7, with D possibly matching TRBD2 (5 bases). This CDR3 is built from 16 residues. Per the germline V gene, CDR1 is MNHEY and CDR2 is SMNVEV (reference sequence). Trimming removed 3 bases from V and 7 bases from J, with 22 bases in between. For the CDR3, the DNA is TGTGCCAGCAGTTTTAGTACTCTGGCCGGGAATTGGGAGCAGTACTTC. Translating gives CASSFSTLAGNWEQYF.

Concerning this clone: Other DNA sequences of this sample code for an identical CDR3. This chain joins TRBV11-2 and TRBJ2-7; D possibly matches TRBD1 or TRBD2 (5 bases each). V was pared by 6 bases and J by 0 bases, with 9 bases between. Germline CDR1 and CDR2: SGHAT and FQNNGV. The CDR3 has 13 residues. The CDR3 DNA sequence: TGTGCCAGCAGTCCTGGGACCTCCTACGAGCAGTACTTC. Protein sequence: CASSPGTSYEQYF.

The J gene is TRBJ2-5, the V gene TRBV15, with TRBD2 matching 11 bases. The end of the DNA aligns better with TRBJ2-7, so the J call may be wrong. Germline assignment: CDR1 LNHNV and CDR2 YYDKDF (reference sequence). The CDR3 covers 14 residues. As DNA, the CDR3 is TGTGCCACCAGCCCCGGGACTAGCGGCTACGAGCAGTACTTC. Its translation: CATSPGTSGYEQYF.

The chain links TRBV13 to TRBJ1-1; D is ambiguous. The V and J ends lost 7 bases and 1 base respectively, with 4 bases between them. CDR3 length: 11 residues. Germline CDR1 and CDR2: PRHDT and FYEKMQ (reference sequence). CDR3: CASTANTEAFF. The CDR3 nucleotides read TGTGCCAGCACGGCGAACACTGAAGCTTTCTTT.

CDR3 protein: CASSPPGQLRETQYF. In DNA, the CDR3 is TGCGCCAGCAGCCCTCCGGGACAGTTGCGTGAGACCCAGTACTTC. This chain uses TRBV4-1 with TRBJ2-5; 7 bases align to TRBD1. CDR1 is MGHRA, CDR2 YSYEKL, per germline. J gave up 5 bases and V 4 bases, and 10 bases lay outside the gene matches. The CDR3 runs 15 residues.

The sample holds a few counts of this clone. The chain links TRBV4-1 to TRBJ1-1; D perhaps matches TRBD1 (6 bases). CDR1 is MGHRA, CDR2 YSYEKL, per germline. The CDR3 extends over 14 amino acids. V was shortened by 5 bases and J by 5 bases, with 15 bases between the two germline ends. The CDR3 reads CASSYGTSRTEAFF. CDR3 nucleotide sequence: TGCGCCAGCAGCTACGGGACAAGCAGGACTGAAGCTTTCTTT.